The clone carrying this TCR beta chain has only one observation. Its antigen remains unidentified. The same CDR3 can be traced to other DNA sequences in this sample. Only in-frame clones appear in the TCRdb table, and some are missing; sequencing was by immunoSEQ multiplex PCR. The sample includes some 100,000 clones, more than 70% of them seen just once. This entry belongs to a study of T cell responses to AZD1222 COVID-19 vaccine. Whole-study findings and limits: Samples come after the peak T cell response, not at day 14.

The sequencing used peripheral blood, collected on day 0 of MenACWY control vaccination. The sequence was collected from an adult in good health.

CDR3 nucleotide sequence: TGTGCCAGCAGCTTAGGATCCGAGACCCAGTACTTC. Translating it yields CASSLGSETQYF. The chain links TRBV11-2 to TRBJ2-5, with D uncertain. The CDR3 has 12 amino acids. Looked up from germline, CDR1 is SGHAT and CDR2 is FQNNGV. V was clipped by 1 base and J by 5 bases, with 5 bases between them.